A single sample gave rise to the 16 T cell receptor beta chains below, sequenced in a study of vaccination and CD4 T cells after COVID-19. Antigens for these TCRs are unknown. The Oncomine TCR Beta short-read assay sequenced DNA from cultured CD4+ T cells. One entry per CDR3 protein results from TCRdb running MiXCR on the PCR reads. This table holds around 5,000 distinct CDR3 sequences, 40% to 50% found once. Described treatment: roughly 11-day PBMC culture with coronavirus spike peptide pools or control peptides (ViraFEST assay). The sequenced material came from CD4+ T cells from blood, cultured in vitro. The origin of the receptors is a human donor who had recovered from COVID-19.

The V call is TRBV24-1, the J call TRBJ1-2; D is unclear. CDR1 and CDR2 (germline): KGHDR, SFDVKD. V gave up 1 base and J gave up 5 bases, with 7 bases separating them. The CDR3 is 13 amino acids. The CDR3 coding sequence is TGTGCCACCAGTGATTTTCCGGGGTATGGCTACACCTTC. It specifies CATSDFPGYGYTF.

The rearrangement uses TRBV30 and TRBJ2-1; TRBD2 matches at 10 bases. The CDR3 totals 15 residues. Germline loops: CDR1 GTSNPN, CDR2 SVGIG (reference sequence). V shed 2 bases, J shed 4 bases, and the junction held 5 bases outside the gene matches. CDR3 in amino acids: CAWSRSGGAYNEQFF. CDR3 bases: TGTGCCTGGAGTCGAAGCGGGGGGGCTTACAATGAGCAGTTCTTC.

In this sample, this clonotype turned up a few times. The chain couples TRBV10-2 to TRBJ2-2; D not resolved. Germline V CDR1 and CDR2: WSHSY, SAAADI. V lost 7 bases, J lost 5 bases, and 14 bases lay in between. CDR3 length: 14 amino acids. The CDR3 DNA reads TGCGCCAGCACCGAAAGGATTGGGACCGGGGAGCTGTTTTTT. Amino acids: CASTERIGTGELFF.

The chain couples TRBV10-3 to TRBJ2-3, with 8 bases that match TRBD2. The CDR3 spans 14 residues. V trimming: 10 bases; J trimming: 3 bases; junction bases outside the gene matches: 9. Per the germline V gene, CDR1 is ENHRY and CDR2 is SYGVKD. The CDR3 loop is CATRGGRGTDTQYF. The CDR3 coding sequence is TGTGCCACCCGGGGGGGAAGGGGGACAGATACGCAGTATTTT.

V usage is TRBV18 and J usage is TRBJ1-2; 8 bases are shared with TRBD1. Germline values: CDR1 KGHSH, CDR2 LQKENI. V was clipped by 5 bases and J by 4 bases; unmatched bases: 6. The CDR3 loop spans 14 amino acids. The CDR3 DNA reads TGTGCCAGCTCATCGGGGACAGGCCTCTATGGCTACACCTTC. Translating it yields CASSSGTGLYGYTF.

This clonotype qualifies as medium-sized. The rearrangement uses TRBV12-3 or TRBV12-4 and TRBJ2-5, with D maybe TRBD2 (6 bases). V lost 6 bases and J lost 5, with 19 bases in between. The CDR3 totals 15 residues. The CDR3 DNA is TGTGCCAGCAGGCCGGGACTCAAAGGAAGGGAGACCCAGTACTTC. Its translation: CASRPGLKGRETQYF.

This clonotype was counted between two and nine times. The chain employs TRBV6-1 and TRBJ1-5; a weak D match, TRBD1 (5 bases). The CDR3 loop spans 15 amino acids. Trimming removed 5 bases at V and 2 bases at J, with 13 bases between. The germline V gene encodes CDR1 MNHNS and CDR2 SASEGT. CDR3 DNA: TGTGCCAGCAGTAGGGGAGATTGGGGCAATCAGCCCCAGCATTTT. It yields the protein CASSRGDWGNQPQHF.

This clonotype turned up a few times. The chain has TRBV4-1 and TRBJ1-4; tentative D call: TRBD1 (6 bases). V dropped 1 base and J dropped 6 bases, with 12 bases sitting between them. There are 15 residues in the CDR3. Germline CDR1 and CDR2: MGHRA and YSYEKL. The CDR3 DNA follows: TGCGCCAGCAGCCAAGCGGGGGCTGGGGATGAAAAACTGTTTTTT. Residues: CASSQAGAGDEKLFF.

The chain combines TRBV20-1 with TRBJ1-5; D not certain. V was shortened by 2 bases and J by 0 bases, with 5 bases between the two germline ends. Germline V gene lookup returns CDR1 DFQATT and CDR2 SNEGSKA (reference sequence). The CDR3 sequence is 13 residues long. The CDR3 DNA sequence: TGCAGTGCTAGACCTGATAGCAATCAGCCCCAGCATTTT. It encodes CSARPDSNQPQHF.

V and J are TRBV6-1 and TRBJ1-2; 7 bases are a match to TRBD1. V shed 1 base, J shed 4 bases, and the junction held 3 bases outside the gene matches. The CDR3 is 14 amino acids. CDR1 and CDR2 (germline): MNHNS, SASEGT. CDR3 in DNA: TGTGCCAGCAGTGAAGGGACAGGCCGCTATGGCTACACCTTC. It codes for CASSEGTGRYGYTF.

The chain employs TRBV5-1 and TRBJ2-1; 7 bases map to TRBD2. Trimming cost V 4 bases and J 5 bases; bases outside gene matches: 9. CDR1 SGHRS and CDR2 YFSETQ come from the germline V gene. The CDR3 sequence is 15 residues long. Here the CDR3 reads CASSPAGPSDNEQFF. In DNA, the CDR3 is TGCGCCAGCAGCCCAGCGGGGCCCTCGGACAATGAGCAGTTCTTC.

The gene calls are TRBV2 and TRBJ1-1; 7 nucleotides match TRBD1. Looked up from germline, CDR1 is SNHLY and CDR2 is FYNNEI. CDR3 length: 15 amino acids. V lost 5 bases, J lost 3 bases, and 9 bases stayed unmatched. The CDR3 sequence: CASSHRGGMDTEAFF. The CDR3 DNA reads as TGTGCCAGCAGTCACAGGGGAGGAATGGACACTGAAGCTTTCTTT.

The chain has TRBV7-9 and TRBJ1-3; perhaps TRBD1 as D (5 bases). Germline V gene lookup returns CDR1 SEHNR and CDR2 FQNEAQ (reference sequence). Trimming cost V 1 base and J 4 bases, with 14 bases left between them. This CDR3 contains 16 residues. This CDR3 is CASSLVPQGGGNTIYF. In nucleotides, the CDR3 is TGTGCCAGCAGCTTAGTTCCCCAGGGAGGAGGAAACACCATATATTTT.

This clonotype was seen a few times. This sequence joins TRBV20-1 and TRBJ1-5; D not resolved. The CDR3 is 14 amino acids. Germline values: CDR1 DFQATT, CDR2 SNEGSKA (reference sequence). The germline V and J ends were trimmed by 0 bases and 0 bases, with 6 bases remaining between them. DNA for the CDR3: TGCAGTGCTAGAGATCAATTTAGCAATCAGCCCCAGCATTTT. This sequence encodes CSARDQFSNQPQHF.

The chain employs TRBV20-1 and TRBJ2-1; D possibly corresponds to TRBD1 (6 bases). CDR1 and CDR2 from the germline V gene are DFQATT and SNEGSKA (reference sequence). V was clipped by 0 bases and J by 5 bases, with 17 bases between them. This CDR3 has 16 amino acids. CDR3 coding DNA: TGCAGTGCTAGAGAGATGGGGACAACCCCCCACAATGAGCAGTTCTTC. This codes for CSAREMGTTPHNEQFF.

This clonotype was counted only a few times. V and J are TRBV6-1 and TRBJ1-2, with a weak D call TRBD1 (6 bases). CDR3 length: 14 amino acids. In germline, CDR1 is MNHNS, CDR2 SASEGT. V lost 4 bases and J lost 2, with 11 bases in between. The CDR3 DNA reads TGTGCCAGCAGTGTTGCACAGGGAAACTATGGCTACACCTTC. Translating it yields CASSVAQGNYGYTF.